These 15 T cell receptor beta chains share one sample of origin, sequenced in a study of cytomegalovirus exposure and HLA in healthy donors. Primers for the PCR totalled 60 Vbeta and 13 Jbeta. Sequencing was performed with immunoSEQ multiplex PCR; in TCRdb, only in-frame clones are kept and a portion is missing. The data hold some 120,000 clones, with around 78% observed a single time. The source material was PBMCs. The receptors here all came from a man aged 45-65 years in good health and CMV-seronegative.

This clone was seen a handful of times. This chain links TRBV5-5 with TRBJ2-7, with 7 bases aligning to TRBD2. CDR3 length: 14 residues. V lost 0 bases to trimming and J lost 2 bases; unmatched junction nucleotides: 2. Germline CDR1 is SGHKS and CDR2 is YYEKEE (reference sequence). The CDR3 loop reads CASSLGTSPYEQYF. The CDR3 nucleotides read TGTGCCAGCAGCTTGGGGACTAGTCCCTACGAGCAGTACTTC.

The chain links TRBV7-9 to TRBJ2-5; D may be TRBD2 (5 bases). The V gene lost 8 bases and the J gene lost 6 bases, with 16 bases spanning the gap. CDR1 is SEHNR and CDR2 is FQNEAQ in the germline V gene (reference sequence). The CDR3 has 13 amino acids. CDR3 sequence: CASGRLAVKTQYF. The CDR3 DNA is TGTGCCAGCGGTCGGCTAGCTGTAAAGACCCAGTACTTC.

This chain joins TRBV11-3 and TRBJ2-3; unclear D gene. Germline V lookup: CDR1 SGHNT, CDR2 YENEEA. The CDR3 loop spans 13 amino acids. Trimming took off 1 base at V and 4 bases at J, with 6 bases between the two ends. This CDR3 is CASSLVSADTQYF. The CDR3 DNA reads TGTGCCAGCAGCTTAGTATCGGCAGATACGCAGTATTTT.

The V and J genes are TRBV7-9 and TRBJ1-1; D is perhaps TRBD1 (5 bases). The CDR3 is 15 residues long. V was clipped by 4 bases and J by 4 bases, with 16 bases between them. The germline CDR1 and CDR2 sequences are SEHNR and FQNEAQ (reference sequence). CDR3 bases: TGTGCCAGCAGCTCCCTAGGAGGGGTGGGCACTGAAGCTTTCTTT. Amino acid sequence: CASSSLGGVGTEAFF.

V is TRBV5-1 and J is TRBJ2-2; D is perhaps TRBD2 (5 bases). Germline CDR1 and CDR2: SGHRS and YFSETQ. The V gene lost 2 bases and the J gene lost 4 bases, with 12 bases spanning the gap. This CDR3 contains 15 residues. The CDR3 spells CASSFSGSVTGELFF. The CDR3 DNA reads as TGCGCCAGCAGCTTCTCGGGGTCGGTCACCGGGGAGCTGTTTTTT. The full variable domain, with the rest looked up from reference TRBV5-1 and TRBJ2-2, is KAGVTQTPRYLIKTRGQQVTLSCSPISGHRSVSWYQQTPGQGLQFLFEYFSETQRNKGNFPGRFSGRQFSNSRSEMNVSTLELGDSALYLCASSFSGSVTGELFFGEGSRLTVL.

The rearrangement uses TRBV9 and TRBJ1-6, with TRBD1 as a possible D gene (6 bases). CDR1 and CDR2 (germline): SGDLS, YYNGEE. The CDR3 is made up of 15 amino acids. The V and J ends lost 3 bases and 7 bases respectively, with 14 bases between them. The CDR3, as DNA: TGTGCCAGCAGCGAATCGACAGGCGAGAATTCACCCCTCCACTTT. This encodes CASSESTGENSPLHF. Complete variable domain (other parts from reference TRBV9 and TRBJ1-6): DSGVTQTPKHLITATGQRVTLRCSPRSGDLSVYWYQQSLDQGLQFLIQYYNGEERAKGNILERFSAQQFPDLHSELNLSSLELGDSALYFCASSESTGENSPLHFGNGTRLTVT.

V gene TRBV7-2 combines with J gene TRBJ1-2; D ambiguous. CDR3 length: 15 amino acids. Germline-derived CDR1 and CDR2 are SGHTA and FQGNSA. V was shortened by 5 bases and J by 5 bases, with 18 bases between the two germline ends. The CDR3 nucleotides read TGTGCCAGCAGCCCCCGGACTATGGAGGAGTATGGCTACACCTTC. Translated, it gives CASSPRTMEEYGYTF.

The chain carries TRBV6-5 and TRBJ1-1; D not resolved. V shed 7 bases and J shed 5 bases, with 14 bases lying between them. This CDR3 has 13 residues. Germline V gene data show CDR1 as MNHEY and CDR2 as SVGAGI. The CDR3 loop reads CASNPIGRTEAFF. DNA for the CDR3: TGTGCCAGCAACCCGATTGGGAGGACTGAAGCTTTCTTT.

V is TRBV5-4 and J is TRBJ2-7, with 8 bases matching TRBD2. Trimming cost V 0 bases and J 1 base; bases outside gene matches: 3. From germline, CDR1 is SGHNT and CDR2 YYREEE (reference sequence). CDR3 length: 15 amino acids. The CDR3 region has the DNA TGTGCCAGCAGCTTGGACGGCGGGGGGTCCTACGAGCAGTACGTC. Translated, it gives CASSLDGGGSYEQYV.

This clone was detected only a few times. The rearrangement joins TRBV19 to TRBJ2-5, with TRBD2 matching over 9 bases. V trimming: 5 bases; J trimming: 5 bases; junction bases outside the gene matches: 12. There are 16 residues in the CDR3. Germline lookup yields CDR1 LNHDA and CDR2 SQIVND (reference sequence). The CDR3 sequence: CASSSLLAGAGETQYF. DNA of the CDR3: TGTGCCAGTAGTTCCCTCTTAGCGGGGGCCGGGGAGACCCAGTACTTC.

The CDR3 region is CASSLYMNTEAFF. CDR3 DNA sequence: TGTGCCAGCAGCTTGTACATGAACACTGAAGCTTTCTTT. The chain couples TRBV5-4 to TRBJ1-1; no clear D. Germline V gene sequence: CDR1 SGHNT, CDR2 YYREEE (reference sequence). This CDR3 is 13 amino acids long. V gave up 1 base and J gave up 0 bases, with 4 bases separating them.

The rearrangement joins TRBV13 to TRBJ2-6, with D uncertain. Deletions cut 5 bases from V and 0 bases from J, with 5 bases between. This CDR3 comprises 14 residues. CDR1 and CDR2 (germline): PRHDT, FYEKMQ (reference sequence). DNA for the CDR3: TGTGCCAGCAGCCTGTCCTCTGGGGCCAACGTCCTGACTTTC. Encoded protein: CASSLSSGANVLTF.

The chain links TRBV10-3 to TRBJ1-2; D is unresolved. Germline lookup yields CDR1 ENHRY and CDR2 SYGVKD. V was trimmed by 0 bases and J by 2 bases, leaving 7 bases between them. This CDR3 is built from 14 residues. Written as DNA, the CDR3 is TGTGCCATCAGTGAGTCGGCGGGGAACTATGGCTACACCTTC. This encodes CAISESAGNYGYTF.

This chain uses TRBV27 with TRBJ1-1; 7 bases are shared with TRBD1. V lost 3 bases and J lost 8; bases outside the gene matches: 9. The CDR3 sequence is 14 residues long. In germline, CDR1 is MNHEY, CDR2 SMNVEV (reference sequence). For the CDR3, the DNA is TGTGCCAGCAGTTTTCGGACTGGAGGGGGCGAAGCTTTCTTT. It translates to CASSFRTGGGEAFF.

This clone was counted a few times. The genes are TRBV6-1 and TRBJ1-3, with no clear D. The CDR3 covers 13 residues. Germline CDR1 reads MNHNS; CDR2 reads SASEGT. Trimming stripped 5 bases from V and 0 bases from J, with 5 bases between. CDR3 DNA sequence: TGTGCCAGCAGTACGAGCTCTGGAAACACCATATATTTT. Its protein product is CASSTSSGNTIYF.